This T cell receptor (beta chain) came from a study of T-cell reconstitution after alpha-beta-depleted transplantation in children. During its preparation, the TCRbeta library received unique molecular identifiers. MiXCR was run by TCRdb on the PCR reads, yielding one entry per CDR3 protein. This sample has about 72,000 distinct CDR3 sequences; around 6.6% occur once, and the top ten carry around 2.4%. V lost 7 bases and J 2 bases, leaving 6 bases between the germline ends. The CDR3 length is 13 residues. Looked up from germline, CDR1 is MDHEN and CDR2 is SYDVKM. This clonotype was seen more than once but under ten times.

This sequence originates from a human donor who donated a stem cell graft to a child with acute lymphoblastic leukemia. Sequencing was performed on PBMCs from the stem cell graft donor, taken from the stem cell graft. J is TRBJ1-6 and V is TRBV28; no clear D gene. The CDR3 reads CASNPTYNSPLHF. In nucleotides, the CDR3 is TGTGCCAGCAATCCGACCTATAATTCACCCCTCCACTTT.